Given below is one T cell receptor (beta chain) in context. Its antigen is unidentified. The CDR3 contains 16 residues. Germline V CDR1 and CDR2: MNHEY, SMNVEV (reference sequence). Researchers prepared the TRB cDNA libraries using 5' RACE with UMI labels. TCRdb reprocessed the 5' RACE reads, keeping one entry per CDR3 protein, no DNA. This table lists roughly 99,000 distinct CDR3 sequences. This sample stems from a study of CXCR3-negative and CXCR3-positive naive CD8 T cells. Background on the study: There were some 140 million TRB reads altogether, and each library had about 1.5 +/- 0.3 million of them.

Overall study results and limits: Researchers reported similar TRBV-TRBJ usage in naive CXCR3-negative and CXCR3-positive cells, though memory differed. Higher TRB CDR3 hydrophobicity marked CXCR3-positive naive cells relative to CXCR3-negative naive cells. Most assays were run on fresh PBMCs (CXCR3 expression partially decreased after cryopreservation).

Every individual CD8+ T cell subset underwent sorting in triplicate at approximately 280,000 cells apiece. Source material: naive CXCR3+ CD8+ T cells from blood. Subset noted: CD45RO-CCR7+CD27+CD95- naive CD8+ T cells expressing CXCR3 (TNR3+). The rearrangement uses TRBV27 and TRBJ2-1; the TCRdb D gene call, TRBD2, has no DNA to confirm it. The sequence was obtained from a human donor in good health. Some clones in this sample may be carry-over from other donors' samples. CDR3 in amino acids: CASSPSSSGVYNEQFF.